The clone carrying this TCR beta chain has a count of ten or more. Each CDR3 protein is one row after TCRdb ran MiXCR on the 5' RACE reads. The sample carries 11,000 to 15,000 distinct CDR3 sequences, roughly a fifth recorded once. These data belong to a study of T-cell memory formation after mild COVID-19. Turning to the study itself: The TCR clusters were mostly specific to one donor.

CDR3 length: 14 amino acids. The V and J ends lost 2 bases and 8 bases respectively, with 10 bases between them. The V gene's germline CDR1 is MNHEY and CDR2 SMNVEV (reference sequence). Material: PBMCs or a T cell subset sorted from them (not recorded which). This clonotype was sampled from an adult woman who had mild COVID-19 (a few samples of this study predate the infection). Cell type and time point are not known. This chain connects TRBV27 to TRBJ1-6; D is ambiguous. For the CDR3, the DNA is TGTGCCAGCAGTTTAGAGGGCTTCGATTCACCCCTCCACTTT. Encoded protein: CASSLEGFDSPLHF.